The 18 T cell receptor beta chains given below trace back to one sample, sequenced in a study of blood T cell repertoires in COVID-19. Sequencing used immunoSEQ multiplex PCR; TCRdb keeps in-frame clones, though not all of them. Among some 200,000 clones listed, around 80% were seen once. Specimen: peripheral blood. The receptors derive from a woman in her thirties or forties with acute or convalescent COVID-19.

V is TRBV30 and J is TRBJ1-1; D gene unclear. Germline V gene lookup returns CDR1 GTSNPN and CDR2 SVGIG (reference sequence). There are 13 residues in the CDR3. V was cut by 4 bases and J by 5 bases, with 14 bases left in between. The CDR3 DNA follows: TGTGCCTGGATATCAGACCGGAGGACTGAAGCTTTCTTT. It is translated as CAWISDRRTEAFF.

In DNA form, the CDR3 reads TGTGCCAGCAGCGTAAGGCCCGGGACAGATAACTATGGCTACACCTTC. This sequence encodes CASSVRPGTDNYGYTF. The chain couples TRBV9 to TRBJ1-2, with 7 bases fitting TRBD1. This CDR3 is built from 16 residues. Germline loops: CDR1 SGDLS, CDR2 YYNGEE. Germline trimming cut 1 base from V and 1 base from J; bases unmatched to any gene: 7.

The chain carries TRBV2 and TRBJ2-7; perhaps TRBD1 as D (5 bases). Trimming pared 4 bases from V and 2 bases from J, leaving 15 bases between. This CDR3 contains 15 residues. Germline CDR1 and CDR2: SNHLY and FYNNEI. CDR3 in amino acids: CASSARTTGPYEQYF. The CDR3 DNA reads TGTGCCAGCAGTGCCCGGACAACAGGACCCTACGAGCAGTACTTC.

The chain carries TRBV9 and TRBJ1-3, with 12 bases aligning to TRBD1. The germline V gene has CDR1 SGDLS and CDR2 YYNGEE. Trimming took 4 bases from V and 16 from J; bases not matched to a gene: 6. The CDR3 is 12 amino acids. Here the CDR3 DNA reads TGTGCCAGCAGCCCAGGGACAGGGGGCCCCTATTTT. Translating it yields CASSPGTGGPYF.

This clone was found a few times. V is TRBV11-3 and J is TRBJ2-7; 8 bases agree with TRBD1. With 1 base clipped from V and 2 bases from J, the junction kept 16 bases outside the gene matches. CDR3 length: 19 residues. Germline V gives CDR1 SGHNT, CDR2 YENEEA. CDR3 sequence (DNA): TGTGCCAGCAGCTTAGTACTACAGGGGGGAGGTAAGCCCGCCTACGAGCAGTACTTC. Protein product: CASSLVLQGGGKPAYEQYF. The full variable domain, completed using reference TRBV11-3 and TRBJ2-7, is EAGVVQSPRYKIIEKKQPVAFWCNPISGHNTLYWYLQNLGQGPELLIRYENEEAVDDSQLPKDRFSAERLKGVDSTLKIQPAELGDSAVYLCASSLVLQGGGKPAYEQYFGPGTRLTVT.

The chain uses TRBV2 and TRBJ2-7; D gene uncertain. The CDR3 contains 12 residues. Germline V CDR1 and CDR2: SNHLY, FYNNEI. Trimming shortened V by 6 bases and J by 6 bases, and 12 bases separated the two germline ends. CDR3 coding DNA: TGTGCCAGCAGCGTCTCTCCTCTCGAGCAGTACTTC. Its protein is CASSVSPLEQYF.

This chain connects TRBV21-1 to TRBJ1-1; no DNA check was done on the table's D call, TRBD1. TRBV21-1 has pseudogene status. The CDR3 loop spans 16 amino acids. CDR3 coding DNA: TGTGCCAGCAGCGCCCCTTGGGACAGGGGGAGGACTGAAGCTTTCTTT. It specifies CASSAPWDRGRTEAFF.

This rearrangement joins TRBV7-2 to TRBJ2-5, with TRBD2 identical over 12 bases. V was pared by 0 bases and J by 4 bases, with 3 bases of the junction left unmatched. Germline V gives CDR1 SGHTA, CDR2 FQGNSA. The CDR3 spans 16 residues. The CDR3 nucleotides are TGTGCCAGCAGCTTAGCGTCTAGCGGGAGGGGAGAGACCCAGTACTTC. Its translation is CASSLASSGRGETQYF.

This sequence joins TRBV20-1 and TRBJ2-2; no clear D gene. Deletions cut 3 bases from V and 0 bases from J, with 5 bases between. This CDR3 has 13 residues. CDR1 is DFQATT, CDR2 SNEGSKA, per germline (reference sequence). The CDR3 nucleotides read TGCAGTGCTAGTCAGGCGAACACCGGGGAGCTGTTTTTT. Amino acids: CSASQANTGELFF.

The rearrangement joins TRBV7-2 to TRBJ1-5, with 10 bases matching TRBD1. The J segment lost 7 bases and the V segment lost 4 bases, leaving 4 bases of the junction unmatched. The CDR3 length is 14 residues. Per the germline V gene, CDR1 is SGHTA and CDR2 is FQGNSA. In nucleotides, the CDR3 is TGTGCCAGCAGCTCCGGACAGGGGGGACAGCCCCAGCATTTT. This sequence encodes CASSSGQGGQPQHF.

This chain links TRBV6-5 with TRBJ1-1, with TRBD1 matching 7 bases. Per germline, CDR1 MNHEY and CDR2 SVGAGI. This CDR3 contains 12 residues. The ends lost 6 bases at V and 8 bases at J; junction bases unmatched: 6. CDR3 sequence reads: CASSSNRGEAFF. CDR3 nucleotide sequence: TGTGCCAGCAGCTCCAACAGGGGAGAAGCTTTCTTT.

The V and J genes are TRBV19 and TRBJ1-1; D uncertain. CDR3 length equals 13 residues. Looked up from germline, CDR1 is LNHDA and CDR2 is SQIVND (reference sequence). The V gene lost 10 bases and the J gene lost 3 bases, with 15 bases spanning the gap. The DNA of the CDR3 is TGTGCCACCATCCAAGGGAGGTACACTGAAGCTTTCTTT. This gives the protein CATIQGRYTEAFF.

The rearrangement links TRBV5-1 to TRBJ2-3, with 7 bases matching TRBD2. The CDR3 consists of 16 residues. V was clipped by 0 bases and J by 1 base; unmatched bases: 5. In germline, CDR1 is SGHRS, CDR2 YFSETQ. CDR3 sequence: CASSLVSGRGTDTQYF. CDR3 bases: TGCGCCAGCAGCTTGGTCTCAGGGAGGGGCACAGATACGCAGTATTTT.

The CDR3 sequence is CASSVAPTRTDTQYF. CDR3 in DNA: TGTGCCAGCAGCGTAGCCCCGACCAGGACAGATACGCAGTATTTT. The J gene is TRBJ2-3, the V gene TRBV9; no reliable D call. The CDR3 covers 15 residues. The germline V and J ends were trimmed by 0 bases and 3 bases, with 11 bases remaining between them. Germline V gene data show CDR1 as SGDLS and CDR2 as YYNGEE.

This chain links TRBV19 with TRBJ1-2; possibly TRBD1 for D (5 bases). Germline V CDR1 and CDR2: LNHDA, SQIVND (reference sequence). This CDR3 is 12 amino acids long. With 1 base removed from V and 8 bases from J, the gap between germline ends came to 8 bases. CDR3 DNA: TGTGCCAGTAGTATAGCAGGGATAGGCTACACCTTC. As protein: CASSIAGIGYTF.

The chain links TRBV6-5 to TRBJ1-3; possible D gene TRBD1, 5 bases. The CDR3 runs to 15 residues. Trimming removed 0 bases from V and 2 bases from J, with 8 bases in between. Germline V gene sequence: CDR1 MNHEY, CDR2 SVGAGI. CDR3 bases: TGTGCCAGCAGTTACTCGGGGGGGACTGGAAACACCATATATTTT. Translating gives CASSYSGGTGNTIYF.

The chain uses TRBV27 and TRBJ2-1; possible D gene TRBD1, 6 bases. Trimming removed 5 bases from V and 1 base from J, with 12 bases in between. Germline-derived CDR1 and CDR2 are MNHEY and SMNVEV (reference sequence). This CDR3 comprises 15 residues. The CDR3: CASSRIQGSYNEQFF. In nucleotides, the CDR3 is TGTGCCAGCAGTCGAATACAGGGTTCCTACAATGAGCAGTTCTTC.

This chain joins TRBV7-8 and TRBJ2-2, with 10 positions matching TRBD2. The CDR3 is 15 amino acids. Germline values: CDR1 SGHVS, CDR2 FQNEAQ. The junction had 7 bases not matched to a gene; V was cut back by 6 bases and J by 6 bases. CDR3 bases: TGTGCCAGCAGTTCTAGCGGGAGAAGACCCGGGGAGCTGTTTTTT. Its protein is CASSSSGRRPGELFF.